A single sample is the source of the 29 T cell receptor beta chains below, sequenced in a study of molecular identifiers for immune sequencing clone quantification. TCRdb called the PCR reads again in MiXCR, with one record for every CDR3 protein. The table shows some 91,000 distinct CDR3 sequences, with around 24% occurring only once. Sequenced input: naive CD8+ T cells from blood, with Jurkat cell RNA spiked in. Noted subset: FACS-sorted CD8+CD4-CCR7+CD45RA+ naive T cells. The origin of the receptors is a human donor in good health. Some libraries in this study had Jurkat cell RNA spiked in.

This clonotype occurred a few times. The CDR3 bases are TGTGCCAGCAGCCCCCAAGCTCGGACTAGCGGGAGTAGTAGATCCTACGAGCAGTACTTC. It is translated as CASSPQARTSGSSRSYEQYF. The chain has TRBV13 and TRBJ2-7; TRBD2 matches 13 bases. Trimming cost V 5 bases and J 1 base; bases outside gene matches: 17. CDR1 and CDR2 from the germline V gene are PRHDT and FYEKMQ (reference sequence). The CDR3 totals 20 residues. Variable domain in full (rest from reference TRBV13 and TRBJ2-7): AAGVIQSPRHLIKEKRETATLKCYPIPRHDTVYWYQQGPGQDPQFLISFYEKMQSDKGSIPDRFSAQQFSDYHSELNMSSLELGDSALYFCASSPQARTSGSSRSYEQYFGPGTRLTVT.

The chain employs TRBV19 and TRBJ2-7, with D possibly TRBD1 on 7 matching bases. CDR1 and CDR2 (germline): LNHDA, SQIVND (reference sequence). The CDR3 covers 14 residues. V lost 1 base to trimming and J lost 3 bases, with 10 bases between them. The CDR3 nucleotides read TGTGCCAGTAGTATAGGACAGGGAGGCTACGAGCAGTACTTC. Translating it yields CASSIGQGGYEQYF. Full variable domain (outside the CDR3, taken from reference TRBV19 and TRBJ2-7): DGGITQSPKYLFRKEGQNVTLSCEQNLNHDAMYWYRQDPGQGLRLIYYSQIVNDFQKGDIAEGYSVSREKKESFPLTVTSAQKNPTAFYLCASSIGQGGYEQYFGPGTRLTVT.

Concerning this clonotype itself: Being one base from a much bigger clone, this may be a read error. The rearrangement uses TRBV5-1 and TRBJ2-7; 7 bases are a match to TRBD1. V was pared by 7 bases and J by 5 bases, with 9 bases of the junction left unmatched. The CDR3 totals 13 residues. Germline loops: CDR1 SGHRS, CDR2 YFSETQ. CDR3 DNA: TGCGCCAGCTCACCGACAGGGTTCGACGAGCAGTACTTC. It is translated as CASSPTGFDEQYF.

This clonotype was found a few times. This rearrangement joins TRBV10-3 to TRBJ1-5; no clear D gene. Between the trimmed V and J ends, which lost 3 bases and 5 bases, there was a span of 11 bases. This CDR3 region has 14 residues. Looked up from germline, CDR1 is ENHRY and CDR2 is SYGVKD. CDR3 sequence reads: CAISDGGWDQPQHF. Written as DNA, the CDR3 is TGTGCCATCAGTGATGGTGGGTGGGATCAGCCCCAGCATTTT.

This clonotype came up a few times. This chain joins TRBV5-1 and TRBJ2-5; 13 bases are a match to TRBD2. There are 18 residues in the CDR3. The trim removed 3 bases at V and 1 base at J, leaving 9 bases unmatched. Germline assignment: CDR1 SGHRS and CDR2 YFSETQ. Here the CDR3 reads CASSSPTSGGQIQETQYF. The CDR3 bases are TGCGCCAGCAGCTCACCGACTAGCGGGGGGCAAATCCAAGAGACCCAGTACTTC.

This clonotype was seen only a few times. The chain carries TRBV3-1 and TRBJ2-3, with D possibly matching TRBD2 (6 bases). Trimming took 1 base from V and 3 from J, leaving 17 bases between them. This CDR3 contains 17 residues. Looked up from germline, CDR1 is LGHDT and CDR2 is YNNKEL (reference sequence). The CDR3 sequence is CASSQGGGLAFTDTQYF. The CDR3 bases are TGTGCCAGCAGCCAAGGAGGAGGTCTAGCGTTTACAGATACGCAGTATTTT.

A remark on this clonotype: Sequence at one end of the junction differs from germline and may be a read error. The chain couples TRBV2 to TRBJ1-3; D is unresolved. Per the germline V gene, CDR1 is SNHLY and CDR2 is FYNNEI. The length of the CDR3 is 17 residues. Written as DNA, the CDR3 is TGTGCCAGCAGGGAACTGAACTCCGGAGGGTCTGGAAACGCCATATATTTT. Protein: CASRELNSGGSGNAIYF.

This clonotype was seen at least ten times. V and J are TRBV6-2 or TRBV6-3 and TRBJ1-2; D is undetermined. V lost 6 bases, J lost 4 bases, and 27 bases lay in between. Germline values: CDR1 MNHEY, CDR2 SVGEGT. The CDR3 has 18 amino acids. CDR3 coding DNA: TGTGCCAGCAGCAAGGACGGTGCCTTTTCACCCCTCTCCTATGGCTACACCTTC. The encoded protein is CASSKDGAFSPLSYGYTF.

This clonotype was counted only a few times. This may arise from a read error, as a much more abundant clone is one base away. V usage is TRBV7-9 and J usage is TRBJ2-7, with TRBD2 as a possible D gene (6 bases). This CDR3 is built from 13 residues. Germline values: CDR1 SEHNR, CDR2 FQNEAQ (reference sequence). The CDR3 region is CAGSHGSSYEQYF. Here the CDR3 DNA reads TGTGCCGGCAGCCACGGGAGCTCCTACGAGCAGTACTTC.

This clonotype showed up many times. This rearrangement joins TRBV27 to TRBJ1-5; 7 nucleotides line up with TRBD1. The length of the CDR3 is 15 residues. V gave up 5 bases and J gave up 0 bases; unmatched junction bases: 4. Germline-derived CDR1 and CDR2 are MNHEY and SMNVEV (reference sequence). The CDR3 sequence: CASSAGQLSNQPQHF. The CDR3 DNA reads as TGTGCCAGCAGTGCGGGACAGCTTAGCAATCAGCCCCAGCATTTT.

This clonotype was seen just once. A much bigger clone sits one base away, suggesting this may be a read error. The chain recombines TRBV24-1 with TRBJ2-2, with no clear D. The CDR3 is made up of 13 amino acids. Germline V CDR1 and CDR2: KGHDR, SFDVKD. CDR3 residues: CATRDQGTWELFF. CDR3 sequence (DNA): TGTGCCACCAGGGACCAAGGCACCTGGGAGCTGTTTTTT.

Ten or more counts support this clonotype. This chain joins TRBV7-9 and TRBJ1-1, with 10 bases identical to TRBD1. Germline CDR1 SEHNR, CDR2 FQNEAQ (reference sequence). There are 17 residues in the CDR3. V was pared by 5 bases and J by 4 bases, with 13 bases of the junction left unmatched. The CDR3 DNA reads TGTGCCAGCAGCCTCAACCCGGGACAGGGGAAGAGCACTGAAGCTTTCTTT. Translation: CASSLNPGQGKSTEAFF.

This clonotype was found a few times. This could be a read error, since a much larger clone is one nucleotide away. This chain links TRBV5-1 with TRBJ2-7; 16 positions match TRBD2. The trim removed 3 bases at V and 5 bases at J, leaving 5 bases unmatched. This CDR3 spans 16 amino acids. Germline CDR1 SGHRS, CDR2 YFSETQ. The CDR3 loop is CASSSGTSGGANEQYF. In nucleotides, the CDR3 is TGCGCCAGCAGCTCCGGGACTAGCGGGGGGGCCAACGAGCAGTACTTC.

This clonotype was counted at least ten times. The rearrangement uses TRBV3-1 and TRBJ1-1, with no clear D. The CDR3 spans 13 residues. The V gene's germline CDR1 is LGHDT and CDR2 YNNKEL (reference sequence). V lost 0 bases and J lost 5, with 7 bases in between. The CDR3 sequence is CASSQDGLTEAFF. The CDR3, as DNA: TGTGCCAGCAGCCAAGACGGTTTAACTGAAGCTTTCTTT.

This clonotype was picked up many times. The chain has TRBV5-1 and TRBJ2-3; 8 bases are a match to TRBD2. With 6 bases clipped from V and 5 bases from J, the junction kept 14 bases outside the gene matches. Per the germline V gene, CDR1 is SGHRS and CDR2 is YFSETQ. CDR3 length equals 16 residues. The CDR3 DNA is TGCGCCAGCACGGGGAATAGCGGGATGGTGAGAGATACGCAGTATTTT. Translated, it gives CASTGNSGMVRDTQYF.

This clonotype was found many times. The chain recombines TRBV7-2 with TRBJ1-5; 7 bases align to TRBD1. The V and J ends lost 5 bases and 1 base, in that order; junction bases with no gene match: 5. The CDR3 sequence is 15 residues long. CDR1 SGHTA and CDR2 FQGNSA come from the germline V gene. The DNA of the CDR3 is TGTGCCAGCAGCCAAAGACAGGGAAGCAATCAGCCCCAGCATTTT. Its translation is CASSQRQGSNQPQHF.

As for this clonotype: This may stem from a read error, because a much larger clone lies one nucleotide away. The chain carries TRBV6-2 or TRBV6-3 and TRBJ1-5; 8 bases are a match to TRBD1. The CDR3 is 15 residues long. Germline assignment: CDR1 MNHEY and CDR2 SVGEGT. CDR3 nucleotides: TGTGCCAGCAGTCGTCGACAGGGGAGGAATCGGCCCCAGCATTTT. It encodes CASSRRQGRNRPQHF.

With respect to this clonotype: A clone one base away is much larger, so this may be a read error. CDR3 in DNA: TGTGCCAGCAGTTTCAACACCTGCGAGCAGTACTTC. Translation: CASSFNTCEQYF. The rearrangement joins TRBV28 to TRBJ2-7; D remains unclear. CDR1 is MDHEN, CDR2 SYDVKM, per germline. The CDR3 covers 12 residues. V was clipped by 3 bases and J by 6 bases, with 9 bases between them.

About this clonotype: A read error is possible here, since a much larger clone lies one base away. V is TRBV29-1 and J is TRBJ2-7; D call uncertain. Germline loops: CDR1 SQVTM, CDR2 ANQGSEA. V lost 6 bases and J lost 6, with 12 bases in between. The CDR3 is 11 residues long. The CDR3 nucleotides are TGCAGCGTGACTTTGAGGTGCGAGCAGTACTTC. This sequence encodes CSVTLRCEQYF.

With respect to this clonotype: It may be a read error: a sequence one base away is much more abundant. The rearrangement links TRBV6-5 to TRBJ1-5; D call uncertain. In germline, CDR1 is MNHEY, CDR2 SVGAGI. The CDR3 covers 13 residues. CDR3 in DNA: TGTGCCAGCAGTTACTCCAATGAACAGCCCCGGCATTTT. Translated: CASSYSNEQPRHF.

This clonotype was counted many times. This chain uses TRBV4-3 with TRBJ1-1, with D unresolved. Between the trimmed V and J ends, which lost 0 bases and 0 bases, there was a span of 11 bases. Germline-derived CDR1 and CDR2 are LGHNA and YSLEER. The CDR3 is 16 residues long. CDR3 DNA sequence: TGCGCCAGCAGCCAAGATTTCCACTCATTGAACACTGAAGCTTTCTTT. Translation: CASSQDFHSLNTEAFF.

This clonotype was picked up a small number of times. J is TRBJ2-7 and V is TRBV6-2 or TRBV6-3; 9 nucleotides line up with TRBD1. Germline V CDR1 and CDR2: MNHEY, SVGEGT. V trimming: 6 bases; J trimming: 2 bases; junction bases outside the gene matches: 5. The CDR3 has 14 residues. The CDR3 DNA follows: TGTGCCAGCAGGGACAGGGGACAAGCCTACGAGCAGTACTTC. It specifies CASRDRGQAYEQYF.

This clonotype was counted at least ten times. The rearrangement joins TRBV7-2 to TRBJ2-7; 7 bases map to TRBD1. The CDR3 sequence is 14 residues long. With 4 bases clipped from V and 0 bases from J, the junction kept 3 bases outside the gene matches. CDR1 SGHTA and CDR2 FQGNSA come from the germline V gene. CDR3 sequence reads: CASSSRDSSYEQYF. The CDR3 bases are TGTGCCAGCAGCTCACGGGACAGCTCCTACGAGCAGTACTTC.

A word on this clonotype: Given a much more abundant clone one base away, this may be a read error. The J gene is TRBJ2-2, the V gene TRBV29-1; TRBD2 matches 7 bases. CDR1 is SQVTM, CDR2 ANQGSEA, per germline. The length of the CDR3 is 13 residues. Trimming cost V 7 bases and J 6 bases; bases outside gene matches: 8. The CDR3 DNA sequence: TGCAGCGGCTCGCTGGGAGGGTCCGGGGAGCTGTTTTTT. This sequence encodes CSGSLGGSGELFF.

The table lists this clonotype with many counts. The CDR3 sequence is CASSVSAGTQETQYF. In nucleotides, the CDR3 is TGTGCCAGCAGCGTATCAGCTGGTACGCAAGAGACCCAGTACTTC. The rearrangement uses TRBV9 and TRBJ2-5; D gene unclear. The CDR3 length is 15 residues. The V gene's germline CDR1 is SGDLS and CDR2 YYNGEE. Trimming removed 1 base at V and 2 bases at J, with 12 bases between.

This clonotype showed up just a few times. The chain's CDR3 is CASSQIGGSNTGELFF. For the CDR3, the DNA is TGTGCCAGCAGCCAGATAGGGGGCTCGAACACCGGGGAGCTGTTTTTT. This chain links TRBV3-1 with TRBJ2-2, with 7 bases identical to TRBD1. Trimming cost V 3 bases and J 0 bases; bases outside gene matches: 4. The CDR3 sequence is 16 residues long. Germline V gene lookup returns CDR1 LGHDT and CDR2 YNNKEL (reference sequence).

This clonotype was detected only once. With a much larger clone just one base away, this may be a read error. The rearrangement uses TRBV7-6 and TRBJ1-5; D unresolved. V gave up 4 bases and J gave up 3 bases, with 7 bases separating them. CDR1 and CDR2 from the germline V gene are SGHVS and FNYEAQ. This CDR3 spans 13 amino acids. The CDR3: CASSYGNNQPQHF. The CDR3 coding sequence is TGTGCCAGCAGCTACGGGAACAATCAGCCCCAGCATTTT.

Worth noting for this clonotype: This may be a read error, as it is one base from a much larger clone. The rearrangement links TRBV7-2 to TRBJ2-7, with 8 bases identical to TRBD2. Germline V gives CDR1 SGHTA, CDR2 FQGNSA. With 10 bases clipped from V and 0 bases from J, the junction kept 8 bases outside the gene matches. This CDR3 is built from 14 residues. In DNA, the CDR3 is TGTGCCACCTCTCCAGCGGGAGCCTCCTACGAGCAGTACTTC. This translates into CATSPAGASYEQYF.

Comment on this clonotype: A much larger clone lies one base from this, so it may be a read error. The chain joins TRBV20-1 to TRBJ2-5; 10 bases are a match to TRBD1. The CDR3 extends over 18 amino acids. The germline CDR1 and CDR2 sequences are DFQATT and SNEGSKA (reference sequence). CDR3 sequence: CSAQRGASDRGSQENQYF. The CDR3 DNA is TGCAGTGCCCAGAGAGGGGCTTCGGACAGGGGGTCCCAAGAGAACCAGTACTTC.